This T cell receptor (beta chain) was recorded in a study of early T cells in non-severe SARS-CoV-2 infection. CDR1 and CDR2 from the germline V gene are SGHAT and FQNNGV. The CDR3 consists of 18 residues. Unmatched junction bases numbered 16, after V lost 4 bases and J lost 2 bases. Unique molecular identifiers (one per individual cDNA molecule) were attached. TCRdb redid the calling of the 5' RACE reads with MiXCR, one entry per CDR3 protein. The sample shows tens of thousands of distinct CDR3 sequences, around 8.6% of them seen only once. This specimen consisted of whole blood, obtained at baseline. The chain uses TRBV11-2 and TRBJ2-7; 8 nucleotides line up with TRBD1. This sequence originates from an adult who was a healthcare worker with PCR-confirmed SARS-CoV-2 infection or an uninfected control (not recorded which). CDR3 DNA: TGTGCCAGCAGCTCAAGGGCAGGGGGCTCAACCTTTGCCTACGAGCAGTACTTC. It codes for CASSSRAGGSTFAYEQYF.